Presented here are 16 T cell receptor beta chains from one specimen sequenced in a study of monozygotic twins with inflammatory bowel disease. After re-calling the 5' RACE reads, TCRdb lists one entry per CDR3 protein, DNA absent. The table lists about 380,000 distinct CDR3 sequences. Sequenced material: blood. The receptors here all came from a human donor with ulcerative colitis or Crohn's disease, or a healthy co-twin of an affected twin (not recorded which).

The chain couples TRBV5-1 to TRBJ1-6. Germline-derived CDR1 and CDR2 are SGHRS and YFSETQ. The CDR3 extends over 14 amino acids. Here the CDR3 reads CASSLDSYNSPLHF. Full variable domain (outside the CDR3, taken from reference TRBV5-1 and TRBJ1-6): KAGVTQTPRYLIKTRGQQVTLSCSPISGHRSVSWYQQTPGQGLQFLFEYFSETQRNKGNFPGRFSGRQFSNSRSEMNVSTLELGDSALYLCASSLDSYNSPLHFGNGTRLTVT.

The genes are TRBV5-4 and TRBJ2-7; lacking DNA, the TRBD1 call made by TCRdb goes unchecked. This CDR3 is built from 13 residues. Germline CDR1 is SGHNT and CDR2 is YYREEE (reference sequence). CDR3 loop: CASSSPGAYEQYF.

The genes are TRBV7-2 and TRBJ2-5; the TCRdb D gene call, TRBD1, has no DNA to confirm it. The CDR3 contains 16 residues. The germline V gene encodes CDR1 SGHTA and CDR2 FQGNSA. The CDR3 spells CASSYGTGMRVETQYF.

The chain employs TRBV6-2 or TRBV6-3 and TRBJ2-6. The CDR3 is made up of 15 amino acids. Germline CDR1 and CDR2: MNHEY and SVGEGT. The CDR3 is CASSYSIAGANVLTF.

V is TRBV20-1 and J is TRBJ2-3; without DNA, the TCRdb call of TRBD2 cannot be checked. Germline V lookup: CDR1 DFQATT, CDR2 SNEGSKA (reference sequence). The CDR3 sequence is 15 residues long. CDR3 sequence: CSARTGGPWTDTQYF.

The chain's CDR3 is CASSFPGTPETQYF. The rearrangement joins TRBV5-4 to TRBJ2-5; TCRdb proposes TRBD1, but this gene call is untestable without DNA. The CDR3 consists of 14 residues. CDR1 SGHNT and CDR2 YYREEE come from the germline V gene (reference sequence).

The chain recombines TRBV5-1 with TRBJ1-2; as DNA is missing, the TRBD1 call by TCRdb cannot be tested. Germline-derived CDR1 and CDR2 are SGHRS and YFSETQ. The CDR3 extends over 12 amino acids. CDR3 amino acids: CASTDGTGGYTF.

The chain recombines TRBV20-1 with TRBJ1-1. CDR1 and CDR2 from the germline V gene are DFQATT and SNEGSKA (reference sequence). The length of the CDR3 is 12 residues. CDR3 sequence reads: CSASKASTEAFF.

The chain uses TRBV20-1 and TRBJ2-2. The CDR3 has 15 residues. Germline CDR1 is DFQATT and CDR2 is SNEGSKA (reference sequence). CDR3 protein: CSARTGQQDTGELFF.

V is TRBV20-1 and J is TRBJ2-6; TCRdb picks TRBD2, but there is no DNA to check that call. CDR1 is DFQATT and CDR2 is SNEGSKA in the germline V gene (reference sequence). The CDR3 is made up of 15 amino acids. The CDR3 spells CSVARGSTGANVLTF.

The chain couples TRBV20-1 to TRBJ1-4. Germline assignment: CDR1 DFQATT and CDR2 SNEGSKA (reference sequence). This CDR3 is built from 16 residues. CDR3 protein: CSARDPQVATNEKLFF.

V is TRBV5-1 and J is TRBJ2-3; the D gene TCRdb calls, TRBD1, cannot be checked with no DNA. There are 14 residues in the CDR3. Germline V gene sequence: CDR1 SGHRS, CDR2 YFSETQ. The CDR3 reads CASSPGQAPDTQYF.

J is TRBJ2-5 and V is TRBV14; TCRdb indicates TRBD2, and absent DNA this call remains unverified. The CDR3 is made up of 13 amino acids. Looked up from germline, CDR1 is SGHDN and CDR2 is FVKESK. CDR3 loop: CASSSGAVETQYF.

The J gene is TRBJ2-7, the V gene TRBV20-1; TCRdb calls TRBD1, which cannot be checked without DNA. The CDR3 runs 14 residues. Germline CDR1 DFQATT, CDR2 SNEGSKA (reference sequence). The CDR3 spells CSAFDRTLPYEQYF.

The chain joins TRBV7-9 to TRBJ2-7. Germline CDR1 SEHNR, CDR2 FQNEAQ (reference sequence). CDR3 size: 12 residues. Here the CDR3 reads CASSSAERLQYF.

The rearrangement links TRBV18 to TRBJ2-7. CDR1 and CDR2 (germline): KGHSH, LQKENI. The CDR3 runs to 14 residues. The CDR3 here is CASSLSYRDYEQYF. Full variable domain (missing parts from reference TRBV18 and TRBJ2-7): NAGVMQNPRHLVRRRGQEARLRCSPMKGHSHVYWYRQLPEEGLKFMVYLQKENIIDESGMPKERFSAEFPKEGPSILRIQQVVRGDSAAYFCASSLSYRDYEQYFGPGTRLTVT.